The next 25 T cell receptor beta chains were all read from a single sample in a study of response to subunit inactivated influenza vaccine. TCRdb re-called the RT-PCR reads through MiXCR, storing one row per CDR3 protein. The profile shows more than 150,000 distinct CDR3 sequences, about 10% of them singletons. Specimen: CD8+ T cells sorted from PBMCs, collected less than 30 months after vaccination. These TCRs come from a man in his fifties or sixties who received an inactivated influenza vaccine.

This clonotype occurred a few times. The chain couples TRBV9 to TRBJ1-1; TRBD1 agrees at 10 bases. The CDR3 length is 16 residues. Per germline, CDR1 SGDLS and CDR2 YYNGEE. The V segment lost 0 bases and the J segment 5 bases; nucleotides outside the gene matches: 7. CDR3 DNA: TGTGCCAGCAGCGTAGGAGGCGGGACAGGGGCGACTGAAGCTTTCTTT. It specifies CASSVGGGTGATEAFF.

There are a few counts of this clonotype. The chain couples TRBV20-1 to TRBJ2-7; 11 bases are shared with TRBD2. This CDR3 has 14 amino acids. The germline V gene has CDR1 DFQATT and CDR2 SNEGSKA (reference sequence). The trim removed 4 bases at V and 2 bases at J, leaving 4 bases unmatched. The CDR3 here is CSATLAGGAYEQYF. CDR3 coding DNA: TGCAGTGCTACCCTAGCGGGGGGTGCCTACGAGCAGTACTTC.

In this sample, this clonotype turned up a few times. The chain is built from TRBV20-1 and TRBJ1-5; possible D gene TRBD1, 5 bases. Per the germline V gene, CDR1 is DFQATT and CDR2 is SNEGSKA (reference sequence). This CDR3 is built from 15 residues. With 3 bases removed from V and 3 bases from J, the gap between germline ends came to 15 bases. The DNA for the CDR3 is TGCAGTGCTAGGGACCGCGAGGGGCCCAATCAGCCCCAGCATTTT. Amino acid sequence: CSARDREGPNQPQHF.

In its sample, this clonotype was seen a few times. The rearrangement uses TRBV28 and TRBJ1-5, with no clear D. Germline lookup yields CDR1 MDHEN and CDR2 SYDVKM. The CDR3 sequence is 14 residues long. Deletions cut 5 bases from V and 0 bases from J, with 8 bases between. The CDR3 nucleotides read TGTGCCAGCAGTCCCCCCTATAGCAATCAGCCCCAGCATTTT. Protein product: CASSPPYSNQPQHF.

There are a few counts of this clonotype. This chain uses TRBV9 with TRBJ2-2; 8 positions match TRBD1. Germline trimming cut 4 bases from V and 3 bases from J; bases unmatched to any gene: 14. The CDR3 is made up of 18 amino acids. Germline loops: CDR1 SGDLS, CDR2 YYNGEE. The CDR3 region has the DNA TGTGCCAGCAGCCCACAAGCCTCTGACAGGGGAGACACCGGGGAGCTGTTTTTT. This encodes CASSPQASDRGDTGELFF.

The chain couples TRBV3-1 to TRBJ2-5, with TRBD1 matching 7 bases. This CDR3 region has 18 residues. After removal of 3 bases from V and 2 bases from J, the junction contained 15 bases not matched to a gene. CDR1 and CDR2 from the germline V gene are LGHDT and YNNKEL (reference sequence). This chain's CDR3 is CASSHLERTGVGQETQYF. CDR3 nucleotides: TGTGCCAGCAGCCACCTGGAGAGGACAGGAGTAGGTCAAGAGACCCAGTACTTC.

The V call is TRBV4-3, the J call TRBJ2-5, with 7 bases fitting TRBD1. The CDR3 totals 14 residues. Germline CDR1 reads LGHNA; CDR2 reads YSLEER. V lost 4 bases and J lost 3; bases outside the gene matches: 5. In nucleotides, the CDR3 is TGCGCCAGCAGCCCTGGGACAGCCGAAGAGACCCAGTACTTC. This translates into CASSPGTAEETQYF.

V usage is TRBV9 and J usage is TRBJ2-2; 7 positions match TRBD1. This CDR3 is 17 amino acids long. The ends lost 0 bases at V and 3 bases at J; junction bases unmatched: 8. The germline V gene has CDR1 SGDLS and CDR2 YYNGEE. CDR3 protein: CASSVVKGQVDTGELFF. CDR3 nucleotides: TGTGCCAGCAGCGTAGTTAAAGGACAGGTGGACACCGGGGAGCTGTTTTTT.

There are many counts of this clonotype. The chain couples TRBV4-3 to TRBJ2-7; D may be TRBD1 or TRBD2 (5 bases each). This CDR3 comprises 14 residues. The germline CDR1 and CDR2 sequences are LGHNA and YSLEER. The V end lost 3 bases, the J end lost 0 bases, and 9 bases lay between the germline ends. CDR3 DNA: TGCGCCAGCAGCCAGGGACCGAGCTCCTACGAGCAGTACTTC. It translates to CASSQGPSSYEQYF.

The chain carries TRBV4-3 and TRBJ1-3, with D perhaps matching TRBD1 (5 bases). The CDR3 has 18 amino acids. Looked up from germline, CDR1 is LGHNA and CDR2 is YSLEER. Trimming pared 0 bases from V and 0 bases from J, leaving 15 bases between. The CDR3 reads CASSQEWGEGLSGNTIYF. The CDR3 DNA follows: TGCGCCAGCAGCCAAGAATGGGGGGAGGGTCTCTCTGGAAACACCATATATTTT.

The J gene is TRBJ2-2, the V gene TRBV4-3; possibly TRBD1 or TRBD2 for D (5 bases each). The CDR3 has 17 residues. The V end was cut by 0 bases, the J end by 2 bases, with 13 bases between. The germline V gene encodes CDR1 LGHNA and CDR2 YSLEER. The CDR3 nucleotides read TGCGCCAGCAGCCAAGATTGGGCCGGGGCTAACACCGGGGAGCTGTTTTTT. Its translation is CASSQDWAGANTGELFF.

This clonotype was counted only a few times. The genes are TRBV5-6 and TRBJ2-7; 11 nucleotides agree with TRBD2. There are 14 residues in the CDR3. Germline CDR1 is SGHDT and CDR2 is YYEEEE. J gave up 4 bases and V 5 bases, and 5 bases lay outside the gene matches. The CDR3, as DNA: TGTGCCAGCAGGGCTAGCGGGAGGTCTTACGAGCAGTACTTC. This gives the protein CASRASGRSYEQYF.

This clonotype was observed at least ten times. The V gene is TRBV7-6, the J gene TRBJ1-3, with D unresolved. Trimming took 0 bases from V and 4 from J, leaving 10 bases between them. The CDR3 extends over 15 amino acids. Germline values: CDR1 SGHVS, CDR2 FNYEAQ. The CDR3 is CASSLAEVPGNTIYF. As DNA, the CDR3 is TGTGCCAGCAGCTTAGCGGAAGTTCCCGGAAACACCATATATTTT.

This chain connects TRBV5-6 to TRBJ1-2, with 7 bases lining up with TRBD1. Germline V gives CDR1 SGHDT, CDR2 YYEEEE. Trimming removed 4 bases from V and 0 bases from J; junction bases left unmatched: 3. The CDR3 is made up of 14 amino acids. CDR3: CASSDGTANYGYTF. The CDR3 bases are TGTGCCAGCAGCGATGGGACAGCTAACTATGGCTACACCTTC.

This clonotype was counted ten times or more. The chain carries TRBV12-3 or TRBV12-4 and TRBJ2-5; D gene unclear. This CDR3 has 13 amino acids. V was cut by 6 bases and J by 2 bases, with 10 bases left in between. The CDR3 here is CASRMTPQETQYF. The CDR3 DNA sequence: TGTGCCAGCAGAATGACACCTCAAGAGACCCAGTACTTC.

This clonotype was observed many times. The rearrangement links TRBV7-9 to TRBJ2-5; 13 nucleotides align to TRBD2. This CDR3 spans 15 amino acids. Germline trimming cut 4 bases from V and 5 bases from J; bases unmatched to any gene: 4. Germline CDR1 SEHNR, CDR2 FQNEAQ (reference sequence). The CDR3: CASSSGLAGVETQYF. Written as DNA, the CDR3 is TGTGCCAGCAGCTCCGGACTAGCGGGGGTGGAGACCCAGTACTTC. Together with reference TRBV7-9 and TRBJ2-5, the CDR3 gives the full variable domain: DTGVSQNPRHKITKRGQNVTFRCDPISEHNRLYWYRQTLGQGPEFLTYFQNEAQLEKSRLLSDRFSAERPKGSFSTLEIQRTEQGDSAMYLCASSSGLAGVETQYFGPGTRLLVL.

At least ten counts were recorded for this clonotype. The V call is TRBV29-1, the J call TRBJ2-7; TRBD1 matches at 7 bases. This CDR3 has 13 residues. The J segment lost 3 bases and the V segment lost 7 bases, leaving 9 bases of the junction unmatched. Germline CDR1 is SQVTM and CDR2 is ANQGSEA. The CDR3 DNA sequence: TGCAGCGCTGGGCAGGGGGTGAGCTACGAGCAGTACTTC. Its translation is CSAGQGVSYEQYF.

This chain uses TRBV29-1 with TRBJ2-1; D assignment may be TRBD1 or TRBD2 (5 bases each). The CDR3 covers 16 residues. Germline V gives CDR1 SQVTM, CDR2 ANQGSEA. Trimming removed 0 bases at V and 4 bases at J, with 16 bases between. CDR3 in DNA: TGCAGCGTTGAAGATCTTTGGGGGAGAGGTTACAATGAGCAGTTCTTC. Translating it yields CSVEDLWGRGYNEQFF.

As regards this clonotype: One end of the junction varies from germline; a read error may be responsible. The chain couples TRBV20-1 to TRBJ2-5; the match to TRBD1 covers 8 bases. In germline, CDR1 is DFQATT, CDR2 SNEGSKA (reference sequence). The CDR3 is 9 amino acids. This CDR3 reads CSAMADRVF. CDR3 coding DNA: TGCAGTGCTATGGCGGACAGGGTTTTC.

This clonotype has more than one count but fewer than ten. The chain is built from TRBV24-1 and TRBJ1-1; D may be TRBD1 (5 bases). Germline V gene sequence: CDR1 KGHDR, CDR2 SFDVKD. The CDR3 sequence is 15 residues long. Trimming shortened V by 4 bases and J by 1 base, and 12 bases separated the two germline ends. The CDR3 region has the DNA TGTGCCACCAGTGACCCCGCCACAGGGAACACTGAAGCTTTCTTT. It specifies CATSDPATGNTEAFF.

This clonotype was counted between two and nine times. The V gene is TRBV4-3, the J gene TRBJ1-1; a possible D gene is TRBD1 (6 bases). V was cut by 2 bases and J by 3 bases, with 25 bases left in between. Germline V CDR1 and CDR2: LGHNA, YSLEER. The CDR3 has 19 amino acids. CDR3 DNA: TGCGCCAGCAGCCAACCACTCTCGGGGGCGCAGGCGGTGGACACTGAAGCTTTCTTT. Translating it yields CASSQPLSGAQAVDTEAFF.

This clonotype appeared many times. The chain employs TRBV6-2 or TRBV6-3 and TRBJ2-7, with TRBD1 matching 9 bases. Trimming removed 0 bases from V and 4 bases from J; junction bases left unmatched: 1. This CDR3 has 14 amino acids. Germline CDR1 and CDR2: MNHEY and SVGEGT. CDR3 coding DNA: TGTGCCAGCAGTTACTCCGGACAGGGGTACGAGCAGTACTTC. Protein: CASSYSGQGYEQYF.

The chain joins TRBV7-8 to TRBJ1-5, with D maybe TRBD1 (5 bases). The CDR3 sequence is 18 residues long. Trimming removed 2 bases at V and 6 bases at J, with 23 bases between. CDR1 and CDR2 from the germline V gene are SGHVS and FQNEAQ. The CDR3 DNA is TGTGCCAGCAGCTTATCGGATCGAGGGAAGGGGTGGAGTCAGCCCCAGCATTTT. Amino acids: CASSLSDRGKGWSQPQHF.

The chain combines TRBV4-1 with TRBJ1-5; no clear D. Per germline, CDR1 MGHRA and CDR2 YSYEKL. The CDR3 is 17 residues long. V was trimmed by 0 bases and J by 3 bases, leaving 15 bases between them. CDR3 DNA: TGCGCCAGCAGCCAAGATTTTAGGGCTGAGGTCAATCAGCCCCAGCATTTT. It is translated as CASSQDFRAEVNQPQHF.

The gene calls are TRBV28 and TRBJ2-1, with 13 bases aligning to TRBD2. This CDR3 spans 17 amino acids. CDR1 and CDR2 (germline): MDHEN, SYDVKM. The J segment lost 4 bases and the V segment lost 3 bases, leaving 6 bases of the junction unmatched. CDR3 DNA sequence: TGTGCCAGCAGTTTTCTGACTAGCGGGGGGCCATACAATGAGCAGTTCTTC. Translation: CASSFLTSGGPYNEQFF.